A single T cell receptor beta chain is shown here with its context. This sample is drawn from a study of blood T cell repertoires in COVID-19. Sequencing was performed with immunoSEQ multiplex PCR; in TCRdb, only in-frame clones are kept and a portion is missing. This table has about 120,000 clones, around 83% appearing once. V dropped 4 bases and J dropped 8; count of bases not matched to a gene: 1. This CDR3 has 13 residues. Germline CDR1 and CDR2: MNHEY and SMNVEV (reference sequence). This chain uses TRBV27 with TRBJ2-1; 11 bases are shared with TRBD2. The sequenced sample consisted of peripheral blood. This receptor was obtained from an older man with active or convalescent COVID-19. The CDR3 nucleotides are TGTGCCAGCAGTTCTAGCGGGGGGCATGAGCAGTTCTTC. This encodes CASSSSGGHEQFF.